This T cell receptor beta chain was profiled in a study of CD8 T cells in ankylosing spondylitis. Study outcomes and limitations: Ankylosing spondylitis blood appeared to carry a characteristic TCR beta motif of several highly homologous variants.

Preparation of TCR beta libraries was done by quantitative 5'-RACE with molecular barcodes. TCRdb re-called the 5' RACE reads through MiXCR, storing one row per CDR3 protein. This table has under 550,000 distinct CDR3 sequences, 25% to 30% appearing once. This clonotype was seen more than once but under ten times. Its target is unknown. The CDR3 sequence is 15 residues long. The V gene lost 2 bases and the J gene lost 1 base, with 14 bases spanning the gap. Germline loops: CDR1 DFQATT, CDR2 SNEGSKA (reference sequence). This sequence joins TRBV20-1 and TRBJ1-1; D uncertain. Sequenced sample: blood, either unsorted or a sorted T cell fraction (not recorded which). This clonotype was obtained from a male donor with ankylosing spondylitis. CDR3 amino acids: CSARQRARGNTEAFF. The CDR3 DNA is TGCAGTGCTAGACAAAGAGCTCGAGGGAACACTGAAGCTTTCTTT.